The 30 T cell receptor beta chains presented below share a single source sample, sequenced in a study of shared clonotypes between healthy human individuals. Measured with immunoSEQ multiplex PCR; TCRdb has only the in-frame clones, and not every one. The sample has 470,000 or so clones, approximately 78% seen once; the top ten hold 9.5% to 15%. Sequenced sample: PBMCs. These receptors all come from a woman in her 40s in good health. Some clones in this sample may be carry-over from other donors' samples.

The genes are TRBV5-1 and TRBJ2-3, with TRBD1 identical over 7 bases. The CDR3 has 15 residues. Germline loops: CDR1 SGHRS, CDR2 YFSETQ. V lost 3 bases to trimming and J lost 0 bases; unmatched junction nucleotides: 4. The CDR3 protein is CASSWDRSSTDTQYF. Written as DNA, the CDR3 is TGCGCCAGCAGCTGGGACAGATCTAGCACAGATACGCAGTATTTT.

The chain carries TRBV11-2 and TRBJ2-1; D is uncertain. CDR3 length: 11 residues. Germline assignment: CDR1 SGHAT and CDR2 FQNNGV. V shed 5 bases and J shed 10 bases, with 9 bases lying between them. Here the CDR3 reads CASSPSGEQFF. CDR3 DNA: TGTGCCAGCAGCCCCTCTGGGGAGCAGTTCTTC.

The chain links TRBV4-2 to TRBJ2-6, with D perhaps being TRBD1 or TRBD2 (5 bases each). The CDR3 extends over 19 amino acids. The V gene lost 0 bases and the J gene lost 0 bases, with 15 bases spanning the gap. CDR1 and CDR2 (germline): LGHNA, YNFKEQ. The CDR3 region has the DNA TGTGCCAGCAGCCAAGAAGGGTTTGGGGGAAGCTCTGGGGCCAACGTCCTGACTTTC. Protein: CASSQEGFGGSSGANVLTF.

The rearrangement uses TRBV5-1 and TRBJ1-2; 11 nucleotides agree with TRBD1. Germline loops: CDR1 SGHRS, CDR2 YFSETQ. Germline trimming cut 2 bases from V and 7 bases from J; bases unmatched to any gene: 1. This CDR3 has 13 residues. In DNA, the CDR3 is TGCGCCAGCAGCTTTGGACAGGGGGCTGGCTACACCTTC. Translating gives CASSFGQGAGYTF.

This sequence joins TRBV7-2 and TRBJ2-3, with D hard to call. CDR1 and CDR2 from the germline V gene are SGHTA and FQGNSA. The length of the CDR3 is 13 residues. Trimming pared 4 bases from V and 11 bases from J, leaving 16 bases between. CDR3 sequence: CASSSFSVPGQYF. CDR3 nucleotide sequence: TGTGCCAGCAGCTCCTTCTCAGTACCAGGGCAGTATTTT.

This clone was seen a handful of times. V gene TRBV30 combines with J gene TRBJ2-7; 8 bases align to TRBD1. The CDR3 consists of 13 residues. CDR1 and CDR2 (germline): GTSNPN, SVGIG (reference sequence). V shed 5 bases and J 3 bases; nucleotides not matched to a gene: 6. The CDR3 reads CAWQQGEGYEQYF. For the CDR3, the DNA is TGTGCCTGGCAACAGGGGGAAGGCTACGAGCAGTACTTC.

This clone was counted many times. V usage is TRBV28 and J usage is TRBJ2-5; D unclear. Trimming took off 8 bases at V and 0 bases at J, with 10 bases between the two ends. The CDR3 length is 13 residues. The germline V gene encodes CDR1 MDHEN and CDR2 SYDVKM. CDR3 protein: CASRLEDQETQYF. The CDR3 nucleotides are TGTGCCAGCCGCCTTGAGGACCAAGAGACCCAGTACTTC.

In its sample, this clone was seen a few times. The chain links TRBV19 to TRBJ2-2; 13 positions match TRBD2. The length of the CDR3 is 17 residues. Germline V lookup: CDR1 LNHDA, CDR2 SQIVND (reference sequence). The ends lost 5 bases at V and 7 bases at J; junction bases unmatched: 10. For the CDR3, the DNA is TGTGCCAGTAGTCCCAGGGGGACTAGCGGGAAGAACGGGGAGCTGTTTTTT. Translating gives CASSPRGTSGKNGELFF.

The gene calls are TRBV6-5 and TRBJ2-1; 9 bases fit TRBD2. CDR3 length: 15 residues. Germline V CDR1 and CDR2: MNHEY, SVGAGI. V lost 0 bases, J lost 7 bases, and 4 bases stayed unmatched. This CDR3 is CASSYSSAGGNEQFF. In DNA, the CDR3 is TGTGCCAGCAGTTACTCTAGTGCGGGAGGGAATGAGCAGTTCTTC.

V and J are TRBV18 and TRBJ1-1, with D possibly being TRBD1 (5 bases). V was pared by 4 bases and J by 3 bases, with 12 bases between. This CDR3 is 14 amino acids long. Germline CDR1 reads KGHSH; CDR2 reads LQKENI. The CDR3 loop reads CASSLTTDDTEAFF. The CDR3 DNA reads TGTGCCAGCTCACTCACGACAGATGACACTGAAGCTTTCTTT.

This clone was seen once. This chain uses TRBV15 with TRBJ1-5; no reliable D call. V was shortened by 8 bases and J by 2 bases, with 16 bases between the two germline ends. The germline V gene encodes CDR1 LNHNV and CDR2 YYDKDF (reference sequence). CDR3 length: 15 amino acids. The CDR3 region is CATEIRSGGNQPQHF. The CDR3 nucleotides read TGTGCCACCGAGATAAGGTCTGGAGGCAATCAGCCCCAGCATTTT. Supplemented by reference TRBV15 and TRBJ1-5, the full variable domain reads DAMVIQNPRYQVTQFGKPVTLSCSQTLNHNVMYWYQQKSSQAPKLLFHYYDKDFNNEADTPDNFQSRRPNTSFCFLDIRSPGLGDTAMYLCATEIRSGGNQPQHFGDGTRLSIL.

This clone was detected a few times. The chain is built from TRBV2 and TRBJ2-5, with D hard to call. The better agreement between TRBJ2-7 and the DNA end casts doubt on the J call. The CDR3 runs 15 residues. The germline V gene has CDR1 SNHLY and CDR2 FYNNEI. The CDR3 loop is CASSDSWPSPYEQYF. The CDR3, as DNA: TGTGCCAGCAGTGATAGCTGGCCTTCCCCCTACGAGCAGTACTTC.

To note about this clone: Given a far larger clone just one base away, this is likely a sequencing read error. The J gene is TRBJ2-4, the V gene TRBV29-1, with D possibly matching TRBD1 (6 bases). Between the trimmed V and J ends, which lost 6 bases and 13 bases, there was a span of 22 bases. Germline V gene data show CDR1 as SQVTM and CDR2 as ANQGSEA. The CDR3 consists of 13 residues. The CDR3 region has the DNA TGCAGCGTCGCTGTTACAGGGAACAATGAGCAGTACTTC. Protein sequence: CSVAVTGNNEQYF. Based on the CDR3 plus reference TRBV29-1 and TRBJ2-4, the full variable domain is SAVISQKPSRDICQRGTSLTIQCQVDSQVTMMFWYRQQPGQSLTLIATANQGSEATYESGFVIDKFPISRPNLTFSTLTVSNMSPEDSSIYLCSVAVTGNNEQYFGAGTRLSVL.

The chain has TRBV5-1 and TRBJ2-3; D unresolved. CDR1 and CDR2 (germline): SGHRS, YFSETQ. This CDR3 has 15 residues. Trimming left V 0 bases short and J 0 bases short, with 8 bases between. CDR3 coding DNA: TGCGCCAGCAGCTTGGGCCAGATAAGCACAGATACGCAGTATTTT. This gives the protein CASSLGQISTDTQYF. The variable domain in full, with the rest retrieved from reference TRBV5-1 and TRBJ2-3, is KAGVTQTPRYLIKTRGQQVTLSCSPISGHRSVSWYQQTPGQGLQFLFEYFSETQRNKGNFPGRFSGRQFSNSRSEMNVSTLELGDSALYLCASSLGQISTDTQYFGPGTRLTVL.

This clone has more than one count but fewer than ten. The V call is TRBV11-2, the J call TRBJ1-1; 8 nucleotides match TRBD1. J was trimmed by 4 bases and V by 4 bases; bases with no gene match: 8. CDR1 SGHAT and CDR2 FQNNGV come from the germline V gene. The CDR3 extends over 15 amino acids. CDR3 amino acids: CASSSIRTGGTEAFF. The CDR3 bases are TGTGCCAGCAGCTCCATCCGTACAGGGGGCACTGAAGCTTTCTTT.

In DNA form, the CDR3 reads TGTGCCAGCAGCCCCTGGGGTTCGGCTAGCGGGAGGTACGAGCAGTACTTC. It translates to CASSPWGSASGRYEQYF. V is TRBV7-8 and J is TRBJ2-7, with 11 bases matching TRBD2. The ends lost 5 bases at V and 4 bases at J; junction bases unmatched: 13. Germline CDR1 is SGHVS and CDR2 is FQNEAQ. This CDR3 has 17 residues. Based on the CDR3 plus reference TRBV7-8 and TRBJ2-7, the full variable domain is GAGVSQSPRYKVAKRGQDVALRCDPISGHVSLFWYQQALGQGPEFLTYFQNEAQLDKSGLPSDRFFAERPEGSVSTLKIQRTQQEDSAVYLCASSPWGSASGRYEQYFGPGTRLTVT.

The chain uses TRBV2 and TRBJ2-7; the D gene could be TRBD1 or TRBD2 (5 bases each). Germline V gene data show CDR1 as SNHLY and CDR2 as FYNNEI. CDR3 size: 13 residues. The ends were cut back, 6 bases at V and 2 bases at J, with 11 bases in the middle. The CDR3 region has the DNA TGTGCCAGCAGCGAGGGGCTAGCCTACGAGCAGTACTTC. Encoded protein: CASSEGLAYEQYF. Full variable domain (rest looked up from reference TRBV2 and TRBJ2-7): EPEVTQTPSHQVTQMGQEVILRCVPISNHLYFYWYRQILGQKVEFLVSFYNNEISEKSEIFDDQFSVERPDGSNFTLKIRSTKLEDSAMYFCASSEGLAYEQYFGPGTRLTVT.

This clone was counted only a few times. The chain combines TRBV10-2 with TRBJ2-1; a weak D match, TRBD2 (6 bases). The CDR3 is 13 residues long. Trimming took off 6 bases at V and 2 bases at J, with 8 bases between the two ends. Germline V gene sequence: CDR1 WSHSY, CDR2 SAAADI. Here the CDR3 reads CASSGSPYNEQFF. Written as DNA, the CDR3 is TGCGCCAGCAGCGGGAGCCCCTACAATGAGCAGTTCTTC.

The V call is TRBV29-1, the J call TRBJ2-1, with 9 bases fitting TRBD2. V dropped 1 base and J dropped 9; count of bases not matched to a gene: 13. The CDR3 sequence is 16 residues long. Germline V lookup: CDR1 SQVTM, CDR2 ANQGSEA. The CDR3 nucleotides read TGCAGCGTTGAAGGATGGGGGCCTAGCGGGATGGCTGAGCAGTTCTTC. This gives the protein CSVEGWGPSGMAEQFF.

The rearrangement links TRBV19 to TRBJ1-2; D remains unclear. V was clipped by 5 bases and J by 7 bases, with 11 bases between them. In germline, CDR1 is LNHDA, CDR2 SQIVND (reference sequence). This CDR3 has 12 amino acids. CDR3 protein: CASSSSGPGYTF. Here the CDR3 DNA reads TGTGCCAGTAGTTCATCAGGACCTGGCTACACCTTC. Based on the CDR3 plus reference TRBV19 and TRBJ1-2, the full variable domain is DGGITQSPKYLFRKEGQNVTLSCEQNLNHDAMYWYRQDPGQGLRLIYYSQIVNDFQKGDIAEGYSVSREKKESFPLTVTSAQKNPTAFYLCASSSSGPGYTFGSGTRLTVV.

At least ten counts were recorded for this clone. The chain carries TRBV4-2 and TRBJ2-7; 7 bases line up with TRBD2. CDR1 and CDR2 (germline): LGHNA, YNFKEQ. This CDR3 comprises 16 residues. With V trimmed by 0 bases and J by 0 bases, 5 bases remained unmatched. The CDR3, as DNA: TGTGCCAGCAGCCAAGAGCTAGCGGTTAACTCCTACGAGCAGTACTTC. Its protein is CASSQELAVNSYEQYF.

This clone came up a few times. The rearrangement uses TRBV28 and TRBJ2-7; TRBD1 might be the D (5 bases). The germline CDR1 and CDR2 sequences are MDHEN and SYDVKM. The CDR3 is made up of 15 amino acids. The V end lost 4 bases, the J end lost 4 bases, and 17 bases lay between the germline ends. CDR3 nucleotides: TGTGCCAGCAGTTCGATGACAGAGTCTTTTTACGAGCAGTACTTC. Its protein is CASSSMTESFYEQYF.

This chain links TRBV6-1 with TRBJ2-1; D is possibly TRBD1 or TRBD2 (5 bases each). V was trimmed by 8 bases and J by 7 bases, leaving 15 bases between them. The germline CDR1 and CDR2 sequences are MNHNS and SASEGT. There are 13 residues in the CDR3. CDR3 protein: CASGHGTRNEQFF. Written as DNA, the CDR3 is TGTGCCAGCGGACACGGGACGAGGAATGAGCAGTTCTTC.

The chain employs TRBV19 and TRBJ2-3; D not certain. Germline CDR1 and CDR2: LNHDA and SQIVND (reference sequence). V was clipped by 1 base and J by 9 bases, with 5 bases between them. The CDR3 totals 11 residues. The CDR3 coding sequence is TGTGCCAGTAGTATAGGGGCGACGCAGTATTTT. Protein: CASSIGATQYF.

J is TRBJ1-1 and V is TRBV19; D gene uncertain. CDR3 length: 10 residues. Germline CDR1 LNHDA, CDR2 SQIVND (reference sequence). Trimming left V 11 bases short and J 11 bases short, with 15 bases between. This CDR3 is CAGRGVWAFF. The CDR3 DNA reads TGTGCCGGCCGTGGGGTTTGGGCTTTCTTT. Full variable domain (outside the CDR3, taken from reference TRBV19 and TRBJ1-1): DGGITQSPKYLFRKEGQNVTLSCEQNLNHDAMYWYRQDPGQGLRLIYYSQIVNDFQKGDIAEGYSVSREKKESFPLTVTSAQKNPTAFYLCAGRGVWAFFGQGTRLTVV.

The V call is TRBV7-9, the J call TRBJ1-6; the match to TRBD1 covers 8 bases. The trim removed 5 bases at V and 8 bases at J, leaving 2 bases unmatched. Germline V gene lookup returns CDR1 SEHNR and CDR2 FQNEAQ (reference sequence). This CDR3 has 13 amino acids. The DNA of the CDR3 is TGTGCCAGCAGCAAGACAGGGGATTCACCCCTCCACTTT. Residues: CASSKTGDSPLHF.

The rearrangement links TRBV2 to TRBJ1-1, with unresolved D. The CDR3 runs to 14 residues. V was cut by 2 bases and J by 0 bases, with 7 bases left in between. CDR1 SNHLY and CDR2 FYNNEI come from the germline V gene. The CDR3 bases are TGTGCCAGCAGTGAATTACGGGTGAACACTGAAGCTTTCTTT. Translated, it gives CASSELRVNTEAFF. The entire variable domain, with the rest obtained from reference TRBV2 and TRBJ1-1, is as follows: EPEVTQTPSHQVTQMGQEVILRCVPISNHLYFYWYRQILGQKVEFLVSFYNNEISEKSEIFDDQFSVERPDGSNFTLKIRSTKLEDSAMYFCASSELRVNTEAFFGQGTRLTVV.

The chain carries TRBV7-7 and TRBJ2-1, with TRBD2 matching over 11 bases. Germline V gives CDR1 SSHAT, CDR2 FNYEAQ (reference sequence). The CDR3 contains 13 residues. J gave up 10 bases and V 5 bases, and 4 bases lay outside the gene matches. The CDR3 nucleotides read TGTGCCAGCAGCCCCGGGACTAGCGGAGAGCAGTTCTTC. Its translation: CASSPGTSGEQFF. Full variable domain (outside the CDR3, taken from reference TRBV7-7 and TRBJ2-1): GAGVSQSPRYKVTKRGQDVTLRCDPISSHATLYWYQQALGQGPEFLTYFNYEAQPDKSGLPSDRFSAERPEGSISTLTIQRTEQRDSAMYRCASSPGTSGEQFFGPGTRLTVL.

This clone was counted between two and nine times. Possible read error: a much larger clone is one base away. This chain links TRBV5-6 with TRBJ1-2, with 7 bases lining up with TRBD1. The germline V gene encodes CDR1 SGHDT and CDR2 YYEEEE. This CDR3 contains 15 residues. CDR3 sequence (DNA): TGTGCCAGCAGCGTCCGGGGACAGACTAACTATGACTACACCTTC. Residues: CASSVRGQTNYDYTF.

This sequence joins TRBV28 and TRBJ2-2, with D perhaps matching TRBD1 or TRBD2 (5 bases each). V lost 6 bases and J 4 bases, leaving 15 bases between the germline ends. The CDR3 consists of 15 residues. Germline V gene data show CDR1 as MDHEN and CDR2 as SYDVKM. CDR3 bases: TGTGCCAGCAGCACCTCGGGACGCTCCACCGGGGAGCTGTTTTTT. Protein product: CASSTSGRSTGELFF.